This T cell receptor (beta chain) was recovered during a study of blood T cell repertoires in COVID-19 (dated by TCRdb to the early 2020s). Study-level background: The collaborator samples originated in the United States, Italy and Spain and spanned the acute and convalescent phases of COVID-19. Samples were obtained from the ongoing ImmuneRACE study (first 160 participants) and from some 1,200 subjects provided by 6 global collaborators. Deeply sampled blood TCRbeta repertoires from subjects exposed to, actively infected with, or recovered from COVID-19 were included in the dataset. The repertoires were released in a freely available public database meant as a resource for research on the immune response to SARS-CoV-2. Nearly every sample came with metadata listing a de-identified subject ID, COVID-19 status, age in years and sex. The prospective study material was composed of cDNA or gDNA derived from T cells, B-cell-depleted T cells, or PBMCs. Where available, HLA class I and class II types were obtained from metadata supplied by the sample provider rather than from assay-based typing. Beyond this particular receptor, the publication reports: The quantity of clinical and demographic metadata differed by source and by participant and was supplied without curation.

In the prospective study, participants were 18 to 89 years old, resided in 20 to 30 geographic areas of the United States, and were enrolled through a virtual design. Cohort assignment in the prospective study relied on participant-reported clinical history from a screening survey and a study questionnaire. Recovered participants in ImmuneRACE Cohort 3 were defined as having two consecutive negative NP/OP PCR tests, clearance from a healthcare professional, or resolution of symptoms. In the prospective study, mobile phlebotomists collected whole blood, serum and a nasopharyngeal or oropharyngeal swab from each participant. Additional blood draws and questionnaires over an approximately two-month period could optionally be provided by prospective study participants. Before DNA extraction, blood samples from the prospective study were shipped at room temperature or frozen. As to this clone: It has no known antigen specificity. There are no base qualities to consult, and no much larger clone falls within one base.

TCRbeta CDR3 regions were amplified from genomic DNA using the immunoSEQ Assay, a bias-controlled multiplex PCR. The published analysis was carried out like this. Within the assay, amplification of reference gene primers was used to estimate how many nucleated cells each sample contained. Sequence reads were collapsed and filtered to measure the absolute abundance of every unique TCRbeta CDR3 rearrangement. For each sample, productive Simpson clonality was calculated as the square root of Simpson's diversity index across productive rearrangements. In TCRdb, the immuneACCESS table is reduced to in-frame sequences with V and J assigned. These tables do not hold every clone; where another copy was compared, an unresolved V gene accounts for under half, and the others remain unexplained. V, J and clone size are taken as reported in that table, and D and trimming were inferred from the DNA itself. Here the sample has over 350,000 clones; 87% occur a single time. Around 9.3% of the sample comes from the top ten.

V ends up 1 base short and J 0 bases short, with an unmatched junction base count of 9. Inclusive of the bounding cysteine and phenylalanine, the CDR3 is 18 residues long. CDR3 DNA is the only sequence kept; it has 54 bases, read in frame from the first base. From a lookup of the germline V gene, CDR1 and CDR2 are SGHRS and YFSETQ. Sequencing was carried out using PBMCs or T cells enriched from blood (not recorded which). The receptor was derived from a woman aged 50 to 65 who had recovered from COVID-19. The chain links TRBV5-1 with TRBJ2-3; TRBD2 matches 9 bases in the middle. The DNA sequence follows: TGCGCCAGCAGCTTGATGCTAGCGGGGAGTACTAGCACAGATACGCAGTATTTT. Its amino acids are CASSLMLAGSTSTDTQYF.